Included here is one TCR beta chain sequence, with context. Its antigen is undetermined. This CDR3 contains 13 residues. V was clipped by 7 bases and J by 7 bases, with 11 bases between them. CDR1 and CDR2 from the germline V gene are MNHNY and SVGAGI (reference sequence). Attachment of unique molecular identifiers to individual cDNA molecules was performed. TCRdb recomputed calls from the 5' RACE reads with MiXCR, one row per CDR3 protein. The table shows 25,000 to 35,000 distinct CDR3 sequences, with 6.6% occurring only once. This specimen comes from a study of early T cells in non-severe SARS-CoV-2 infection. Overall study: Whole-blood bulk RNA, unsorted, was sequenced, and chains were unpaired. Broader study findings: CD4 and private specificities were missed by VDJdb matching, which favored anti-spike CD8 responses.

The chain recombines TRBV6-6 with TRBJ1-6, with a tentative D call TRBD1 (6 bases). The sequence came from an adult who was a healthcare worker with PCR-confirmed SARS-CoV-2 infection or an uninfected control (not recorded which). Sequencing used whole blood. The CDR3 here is CASNRVYNSPLHF. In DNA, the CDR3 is TGTGCCAGCAACAGGGTCTACAATTCACCCCTCCACTTT.